Described below is a single T cell receptor beta chain sequence and its context. This sample is drawn from a study of blood T cell repertoires in COVID-19. The assay was immunoSEQ multiplex PCR, and TCRdb's table has in-frame clones only and misses some. The sample lists roughly 260,000 clones; 88% were seen once. V lost 5 bases to trimming and J lost 4 bases, with 15 bases between them. Germline CDR1 reads GTSNPN; CDR2 reads SVGIG (reference sequence). This CDR3 has 14 amino acids. The material sequenced was peripheral blood. The TCR was taken from a woman in her 30s with COVID-19, enrolled during active disease. The chain links TRBV30 to TRBJ1-5; possible D gene TRBD1, 5 bases. CDR3 amino acids: CAWGPGGNNQPQHF. The CDR3, as DNA: TGTGCCTGGGGACCGGGGGGGAATAATCAGCCCCAGCATTTT.